Listed below are T cell receptor beta chains from one sample, sequenced in a study of blood T cell repertoires in COVID-19. Assay: immunoSEQ multiplex PCR; the TCRdb copy retains only in-frame clones and omits some. The sample gives more than 110,000 clones, around 82% of which show up once; 5.5% is in the top ten. Sequencing used PBMCs or T cells enriched from blood (not recorded which). These receptors originate from a man aged 35 to 55 with acute COVID-19. Each CDR3 is given with its conserved first and last residue. The D gene is left open where the match is weak. For some rows the clone size is stated as once, few or many, or as a class when expanded; others skip it.

cdr3_nt: TGTGCCAGCAGCGACAGCAGGGGCCCAAGCACAGATACGCAGTATTTT; cdr3_aa: CASSDSRGPSTDTQYF; d_call: NA; v_call: TRBV2; j_call: TRBJ2-3; clone_size: NA
cdr3_nt: TGTGCCAGCAGTTACTCAATGGACTATGAGCAGTACTTC; cdr3_aa: CASSYSMDYEQYF; d_call: NA; v_call: TRBV6-5; j_call: TRBJ2-7; clone_size: NA
cdr3_nt: TGTGCCAGTAGTACCCGAGATCAGCCCCAGCATTTT; cdr3_aa: CASSTRDQPQHF; d_call: NA; v_call: TRBV19; j_call: TRBJ1-5; clone_size: NA
cdr3_nt: TGTGCCAGCAGTCGGGACAGGTACATTCAGTACTTC; cdr3_aa: CASSRDRYIQYF; d_call: TRBD1; v_call: TRBV12-3/TRBV12-4; j_call: TRBJ2-4; clone_size: NA
cdr3_nt: TGTGCCAGCACCCCAAGGACAGGGTGGACAGGCGGGGTGGCAGATGAGCAGTTCTTC; cdr3_aa: CASTPRTGWTGGVADEQFF; d_call: TRBD1; v_call: TRBV7-2; j_call: TRBJ2-1; clone_size: NA
cdr3_nt: TGTGCCAGCAGCTTAGCCGGATCGGGACAGACCTACAATGAGCAGTTCTTC; cdr3_aa: CASSLAGSGQTYNEQFF; d_call: TRBD1; v_call: TRBV7-2; j_call: TRBJ2-1; clone_size: NA
cdr3_nt: TGCGCCAGCAGCTTCTCCGGGACAGGGTACGAGCAGTACTTC; cdr3_aa: CASSFSGTGYEQYF; d_call: TRBD1; v_call: TRBV5-1; j_call: TRBJ2-7; clone_size: NA
cdr3_nt: TGTGCCAGCTCATCAGGTGCAGAGAGCTATGGCTACACCTTC; cdr3_aa: CASSSGAESYGYTF; d_call: NA; v_call: TRBV18; j_call: TRBJ1-2; clone_size: once
cdr3_nt: TGTGCCAGCAGGGAGGACGGACTATATGGCTACACCTTC; cdr3_aa: CASREDGLYGYTF; d_call: NA; v_call: TRBV5-4; j_call: TRBJ1-2; clone_size: NA
cdr3_nt: TGTGCCAGCACTCCGGGAGGAACGGAGAACACTGAAGCTTTCTTT; cdr3_aa: CASTPGGTENTEAFF; d_call: NA; v_call: TRBV2; j_call: TRBJ1-1; clone_size: NA
cdr3_nt: TGTGCCAGCAGGTGGACAGGGAGCTCTGGAAACACCATATATTTT; cdr3_aa: CASRWTGSSGNTIYF; d_call: TRBD1; v_call: TRBV28; j_call: TRBJ1-3; clone_size: NA
cdr3_nt: TGTGCCAGCCGGTGGCGGGGGGGCCGGATAGATACGCAGTATTTT; cdr3_aa: CASRWRGGRIDTQYF; d_call: TRBD2; v_call: TRBV28; j_call: TRBJ2-3; clone_size: NA
cdr3_nt: TGTGCCAGCAGTGATTTCGGGGACAGCTACGAGCAGTACTTC; cdr3_aa: CASSDFGDSYEQYF; d_call: TRBD1; v_call: TRBV6-1; j_call: TRBJ2-7; clone_size: NA
cdr3_nt: TGTGCCAGCAGCCCCCCTGGGACAGCGAACACCGGGGAGCTGTTTTTT; cdr3_aa: CASSPPGTANTGELFF; d_call: TRBD1; v_call: TRBV3-1/TRBV3-2; j_call: TRBJ2-2; clone_size: NA
cdr3_nt: TGTGCCAGCAGTGAAGGGACTAATAACTATGGCTACACCTTC; cdr3_aa: CASSEGTNNYGYTF; d_call: NA; v_call: TRBV6-1; j_call: TRBJ1-2; clone_size: NA
cdr3_nt: TGTGCCAGCAGCCAGGGGGCACATGGAGACACTGAAGCTTTCTTT; cdr3_aa: CASSQGAHGDTEAFF; d_call: NA; v_call: TRBV3-1/TRBV3-2; j_call: TRBJ1-1; clone_size: NA
cdr3_nt: TGCAGTGCTAGTGCTCCGGGGGGGAGCACAGATACGCAGTATTTT; cdr3_aa: CSASAPGGSTDTQYF; d_call: TRBD2; v_call: TRBV20-1; j_call: TRBJ2-3; clone_size: NA
cdr3_nt: TGTGCCAGCAGCCCAACTAGCGGGAGGGCCCTACCTCGTGAGCAGTTCTTC; cdr3_aa: CASSPTSGRALPREQFF; d_call: TRBD2; v_call: TRBV7-2; j_call: TRBJ2-1; clone_size: NA
cdr3_nt: TGTGCCATCAGTGCAGATAAGACAGACTATGGCTACACCTTC; cdr3_aa: CAISADKTDYGYTF; d_call: NA; v_call: TRBV10-3; j_call: TRBJ1-2; clone_size: NA
cdr3_nt: TGCGCCAGCAGTGAGGACTACACCGGGGAGCTGTTTTTT; cdr3_aa: CASSEDYTGELFF; d_call: NA; v_call: TRBV10-1; j_call: TRBJ2-2; clone_size: NA
cdr3_nt: TGTGCCAGCAGTCGACAGATTGGAAACACCATATATTTT; cdr3_aa: CASSRQIGNTIYF; d_call: NA; v_call: TRBV5-6; j_call: TRBJ1-3; clone_size: NA
cdr3_nt: TGTGCCAGCAGCTTGGTAGGCTACACCTTC; cdr3_aa: CASSLVGYTF; d_call: NA; v_call: TRBV5-8; j_call: TRBJ1-2; clone_size: once
cdr3_nt: TGTGCCAGCAGCAAACAGGGCTGGCGAGAGGGTTCACCCCTCCACTTT; cdr3_aa: CASSKQGWREGSPLHF; d_call: NA; v_call: TRBV5-4; j_call: TRBJ1-6; clone_size: NA
cdr3_nt: TGTGCCAGCAGCCCCGGGACAGGGGGCGGCTACACCTTC; cdr3_aa: CASSPGTGGGYTF; d_call: TRBD1; v_call: TRBV3-1/TRBV3-2; j_call: TRBJ1-2; clone_size: NA
cdr3_nt: TGTGCCACCAGTGATTTGGGAGGGCCCCACAATGAGCAGTTCTTC; cdr3_aa: CATSDLGGPHNEQFF; d_call: NA; v_call: TRBV24-1; j_call: TRBJ2-1; clone_size: NA
cdr3_nt: TGTGCCAGCAGCTCCGGGGGGGAGGTGGTCTTT; cdr3_aa: CASSSGGEVVF; d_call: NA; v_call: TRBV7-9; j_call: TRBJ1-1; clone_size: NA
cdr3_nt: TGCGCCAGCAGCCAAGCGGGACAGGGTCCAGATACGCAGTATTTT; cdr3_aa: CASSQAGQGPDTQYF; d_call: TRBD1; v_call: TRBV4-3; j_call: TRBJ2-3; clone_size: NA
cdr3_nt: TGCGCCAGCAGGAGGGACAATTTGAATGAGCAGTTCTTC; cdr3_aa: CASRRDNLNEQFF; d_call: NA; v_call: TRBV10-2; j_call: TRBJ2-1; clone_size: NA
cdr3_nt: TGTGCCAGCAGTGCCGCCACAGGGGTACGTGGCTACACCTTC; cdr3_aa: CASSAATGVRGYTF; d_call: TRBD1; v_call: TRBV28; j_call: TRBJ1-2; clone_size: NA
cdr3_nt: TGTGCCAGCAGCTTAGGGGGGAGGTCCTATGGCTACACCTTC; cdr3_aa: CASSLGGRSYGYTF; d_call: NA; v_call: TRBV11-2; j_call: TRBJ1-2; clone_size: NA
cdr3_nt: TGTGCCAGCAGCTTAGGAAGGGGGCGGACTGAAGCTTTCTTT; cdr3_aa: CASSLGRGRTEAFF; d_call: TRBD1; v_call: TRBV5-4; j_call: TRBJ1-1; clone_size: NA
cdr3_nt: TGTGCCAGCAGCTTACCCAACACCAAGCAGTTCTTC; cdr3_aa: CASSLPNTKQFF; d_call: NA; v_call: TRBV12-3/TRBV12-4; j_call: TRBJ2-1; clone_size: NA
cdr3_nt: TGCAGCTTCCTTCCCGGGACTCATATCTACGAGCAGTACTTC; cdr3_aa: CSFLPGTHIYEQYF; d_call: NA; v_call: TRBV29-1; j_call: TRBJ2-7; clone_size: NA
cdr3_nt: TGTGCCAGCAGCTGGGCAGGGCAAAATGAGCAGTTCTTC; cdr3_aa: CASSWAGQNEQFF; d_call: NA; v_call: TRBV7-2; j_call: TRBJ2-1; clone_size: NA
cdr3_nt: TGTGCCTGGAGCGGCCCACAGGCGGCTGCCGAAAAACTGTTTTTT; cdr3_aa: CAWSGPQAAAEKLFF; d_call: NA; v_call: TRBV30; j_call: TRBJ1-4; clone_size: NA
cdr3_nt: TGTGCCACCAGTCTCCGCAGCGGTGAGCAGTTCTTC; cdr3_aa: CATSLRSGEQFF; d_call: NA; v_call: TRBV24-1; j_call: TRBJ2-1; clone_size: NA
cdr3_nt: TGTGCCAGCATTAACAGAATGGTAGTGGATGGCTACACCTTC; cdr3_aa: CASINRMVVDGYTF; d_call: NA; v_call: TRBV28; j_call: TRBJ1-2; clone_size: NA
cdr3_nt: TGTGCCAGCAGTTCCGGACTAGCGATATTAGTTGAGCAGTTCTTC; cdr3_aa: CASSSGLAILVEQFF; d_call: TRBD2; v_call: TRBV27; j_call: TRBJ2-1; clone_size: NA
cdr3_nt: TGTGCCAGCAGCGTAGAGGGGTCTAGCGGGGGGAATGAGCAGTTCTTC; cdr3_aa: CASSVEGSSGGNEQFF; d_call: TRBD2; v_call: TRBV9; j_call: TRBJ2-1; clone_size: NA
cdr3_nt: TGTGCCAGCTCACCGGGAGGGGGGAGCAGCGAGCAGTACTTC; cdr3_aa: CASSPGGGSSEQYF; d_call: NA; v_call: TRBV18; j_call: TRBJ2-7; clone_size: NA
cdr3_nt: TGTGCCAGCGGGCGGGGTAGCAATCAGCCCCAGCATTTT; cdr3_aa: CASGRGSNQPQHF; d_call: NA; v_call: TRBV12-3/TRBV12-4; j_call: TRBJ1-5; clone_size: NA
cdr3_nt: TGTGCCAGCTCCCCCGGGAGGGAGGGCACTGAAGCTTTCTTT; cdr3_aa: CASSPGREGTEAFF; d_call: NA; v_call: TRBV18; j_call: TRBJ1-1; clone_size: NA
cdr3_nt: TGTGCCAGCGAGGGGGGGACTGAAGCTTTCTTT; cdr3_aa: CASEGGTEAFF; d_call: NA; v_call: TRBV2; j_call: TRBJ1-1; clone_size: once
cdr3_nt: TGTGCCAGCAGCCCCCGGGGGCGGGGGGGCCCCAACGGGGAGCTGTTTTTT; cdr3_aa: CASSPRGRGGPNGELFF; d_call: TRBD2; v_call: TRBV3-1/TRBV3-2; j_call: TRBJ2-2; clone_size: once
cdr3_nt: TGTGCCAGCAGCCCATCCGCAGGGGCCGGGGCCAACGTCCTGACTTTC; cdr3_aa: CASSPSAGAGANVLTF; d_call: NA; v_call: TRBV7-2; j_call: TRBJ2-6; clone_size: NA
cdr3_nt: TGTGCCAGCAGGCTACAGGGGGCGTCTAACTATGGCTACACCTTC; cdr3_aa: CASRLQGASNYGYTF; d_call: TRBD1; v_call: TRBV27; j_call: TRBJ1-2; clone_size: NA
cdr3_nt: TGTGCCAGCAGCCAAGATCTTGGAGCAGTGTGGAACATTCAGTACTTC; cdr3_aa: CASSQDLGAVWNIQYF; d_call: NA; v_call: TRBV4-2; j_call: TRBJ2-4; clone_size: NA
cdr3_nt: TGTGCCAGCTCGGGACTAGCGGGAGGAGCCACCGGGGAGCTGTTTTTT; cdr3_aa: CASSGLAGGATGELFF; d_call: TRBD2; v_call: TRBV28; j_call: TRBJ2-2; clone_size: NA
cdr3_nt: TGTGGGTGGCGGGGAGGGGAGGAAAAACTGTTTTTT; cdr3_aa: CGWRGGEEKLFF; d_call: NA; v_call: TRBV30; j_call: TRBJ1-4; clone_size: NA
cdr3_nt: TGTGCCAGTAGACCCCCCCTAGGGGGAGCAGACAATGAGCAGTTCTTC; cdr3_aa: CASRPPLGGADNEQFF; d_call: NA; v_call: TRBV19; j_call: TRBJ2-1; clone_size: NA
cdr3_nt: TGTGCCAGCAGCGATCGGACAGGGAATCAGCCCCAGCATTTT; cdr3_aa: CASSDRTGNQPQHF; d_call: TRBD1; v_call: TRBV27; j_call: TRBJ1-5; clone_size: NA
cdr3_nt: TGTGCCAGCTCAGACAGACGCAATCAGCCCCAGCATTTT; cdr3_aa: CASSDRRNQPQHF; d_call: NA; v_call: TRBV18; j_call: TRBJ1-5; clone_size: NA
cdr3_nt: TGCAGCGTTGAAGAACGGCGGATCCATGGCTACACCTTC; cdr3_aa: CSVEERRIHGYTF; d_call: NA; v_call: TRBV29-1; j_call: TRBJ1-2; clone_size: few
cdr3_nt: TGTGCCAGCAGCTTCACCCGACTAGCGGAGTTCTTC; cdr3_aa: CASSFTRLAEFF; d_call: TRBD2; v_call: TRBV5-6; j_call: TRBJ2-1; clone_size: NA
cdr3_nt: TGCGCCAGCAGCTTGGCGCTTTCGGGCAGGGTACCCACCGGGGAGCTGTTTTTT; cdr3_aa: CASSLALSGRVPTGELFF; d_call: NA; v_call: TRBV5-1; j_call: TRBJ2-2; clone_size: once
cdr3_nt: TGTGCCAGCAGTTCGGACAGGGGACGGGTAAATTCACCCCTCCACTTT; cdr3_aa: CASSSDRGRVNSPLHF; d_call: TRBD1; v_call: TRBV6-2/TRBV6-3; j_call: TRBJ1-6; clone_size: NA
cdr3_nt: TGTGCCAGCAGCCTACAGGGGCTTTACAATTCACCCCTCCACTTT; cdr3_aa: CASSLQGLYNSPLHF; d_call: TRBD1; v_call: TRBV7-8; j_call: TRBJ1-6; clone_size: NA